These 7 T cell receptor beta chains were sequenced from one sample in a study of human T cells and chemical hapten exposure. TCRdb reprocessed the RACE reads with MiXCR, giving one entry per CDR3 protein. The sample includes tens of thousands of distinct CDR3 sequences, around a third of them seen just once. Time point noted: patch test 1, 2 weeks after DPC sensitization. Treatment specified: therapeutic diphenylcyclopropenone sensitization with weekly scalp DPC. The sample here was whole blood, taken in connection with sensitization to the hapten diphenylcyclopropenone (DPC). The receptor source for this set is a man between 40 and 49 years old with alopecia areata. Some clones in this sample may be carry-over from other donors' samples.

On this clonotype itself: This likely comes from a read error, as the CDR3 has no conserved phenylalanine or tryptophan at its end. The rearrangement uses TRBV7-9 and TRBJ1-4, with D uncertain. The CDR3 runs to 14 residues. V was clipped by 1 base and J by 8 bases, with 11 bases between them. Per germline, CDR1 SEHNR and CDR2 FQNEAQ (reference sequence). The CDR3 loop is CASSLDRAREKLFV. The CDR3 nucleotides read TGTGCCAGCAGCTTAGATCGGGCTAGGGAAAAACTGTTTGTT.

This chain uses TRBV4-1 with TRBJ1-6, with 7 bases matching TRBD1. V dropped 3 bases and J dropped 4; count of bases not matched to a gene: 6. Germline loops: CDR1 MGHRA, CDR2 YSYEKL. This CDR3 has 16 amino acids. CDR3 coding DNA: TGCGCCAGCAGCCAGGAACCGGGACAGTATAATTCACCCCTCCACTTT. Residues: CASSQEPGQYNSPLHF.

This chain connects TRBV28 to TRBJ2-3, with 7 bases fitting TRBD1. The CDR3 runs to 15 residues. Germline assignment: CDR1 MDHEN and CDR2 SYDVKM. The V and J ends lost 2 bases and 4 bases, in that order; junction bases with no gene match: 6. CDR3 protein: CASSLRQGYADTQYF. The CDR3 coding sequence is TGTGCCAGCAGTTTACGACAGGGTTACGCAGATACGCAGTATTTT.

The chain combines TRBV24-1 with TRBJ2-2; 9 bases line up with TRBD1. This CDR3 spans 18 amino acids. Germline CDR1 KGHDR, CDR2 SFDVKD. Trimming cost V 0 bases and J 4 bases; bases outside gene matches: 8. This CDR3 is CATSDLFTGGSSTGELFF. The DNA of the CDR3 is TGTGCCACCAGTGATTTGTTTACAGGGGGCAGTAGCACCGGGGAGCTGTTTTTT.

The J gene is TRBJ2-3, the V gene TRBV11-1, with D possibly matching TRBD2 (6 bases). Germline values: CDR1 SGHAT, CDR2 FQDESV (reference sequence). V was clipped by 5 bases and J by 6 bases, with 27 bases between them. This CDR3 spans 18 amino acids. The CDR3 sequence: CASSGRTGLSPHPDTQYF. DNA of the CDR3: TGTGCCAGCAGCGGGCGGACGGGACTGTCTCCCCACCCGGATACGCAGTATTTT.

The genes are TRBV20-1 and TRBJ1-1; D remains unclear. Trimming removed 2 bases at V and 7 bases at J, with 8 bases between. The CDR3 has 11 residues. Germline CDR1 and CDR2: DFQATT and SNEGSKA (reference sequence). CDR3 DNA sequence: TGCAGTGCTAGACACCAAGTTGAAGCTTTCTTT. It encodes CSARHQVEAFF.

V usage is TRBV4-2 and J usage is TRBJ2-1; unclear D gene. CDR3 length equals 20 residues. Germline V gene sequence: CDR1 LGHNA, CDR2 YNFKEQ. The V end lost 2 bases, the J end lost 2 bases, and 25 bases lay between the germline ends. CDR3 region: CASSQSSGLGSPNPYNEQFF. DNA for the CDR3: TGTGCCAGCAGCCAATCATCGGGTCTGGGCTCACCCAATCCCTACAATGAGCAGTTCTTC.